This T cell receptor (beta chain) was obtained from a study of blood T cell repertoires in COVID-19. The wider study: Researchers got acute and convalescent COVID-19 samples from the United States, Italy and Spain. The cDNA or gDNA used as material had been derived from T cells, B-cell-depleted T cells, or PBMCs.

Authors' data handling: How many nucleated cells were present was estimated from reference gene primer amplification. Method: immunoSEQ multiplex PCR; TCRdb's copy keeps in-frame clones and lacks some. The V and J calls and clone size come from that table; D and trimming were worked out from the DNA. The repertoire has approximately 90,000 clones, around 90% of them found once; the top ten carry about 5%. The CDR3 length is 14 residues. Germline-derived CDR1 and CDR2 are SGHRS and YFSETQ. V dropped 4 bases and J dropped 7; count of bases not matched to a gene: 7. Seattle patients were enrolled during active infection and followed longitudinally.

This TCR was sampled from a man aged 60 to 69 with COVID-19, enrolled during active disease. Input material: peripheral blood. The chain combines TRBV5-1 with TRBJ2-1; 8 bases are shared with TRBD2. CDR3: CASSRGLGGNEQFF. The CDR3 DNA reads TGCGCCAGCAGCCGGGGACTAGGGGGGAATGAGCAGTTCTTC.